This paragraph covers one T cell receptor beta chain sequence. These data originate in a study of blood T cell repertoires in COVID-19. Study summary: COVID-19 samples from acute and convalescent phases originated in the United States, Italy and Spain. The analysed material was cDNA or gDNA that came from T cells, B-cell-depleted T cells, or PBMCs.

The CDR3 is 14 residues long. CDR1 and CDR2 (germline): LGHDT, YNNKEL (reference sequence). V was cut by 3 bases and J by 1 base, with 8 bases left in between. Original analysis: Estimation of nucleated cell counts was performed using reference gene primer amplification. Produced via immunoSEQ multiplex PCR; TCRdb's table is partial and in-frame only. From that table come the V and J calls and clone size; the DNA was used to work out D and trimming. This table has under 200,000 clones, about 85% appearing once. Specimen: peripheral blood. The gene calls are TRBV3-1 (or the pseudogene TRBV3-2) and TRBJ2-3; D is perhaps TRBD1 (6 bases). This TCR was recovered from a man in his late teens or twenties with acute or convalescent COVID-19. CDR3 in amino acids: CASSQAGGTDTQYF. The CDR3, as DNA: TGTGCCAGCAGCCAGGCAGGGGGCACAGATACGCAGTATTTT.